The present entry profiles one TCR beta chain with its context. Its matching antigen is unknown. One end of the junction is discordant with germline, which a read error may explain. Germline assignment: CDR1 SEHNR and CDR2 FQNEAQ (reference sequence). CDR3 length: 16 residues. Donors were Caucasian adults residing in Nashville, Tennessee, USA. Authors' processing steps: ImmunoSEQ gave junction-only sequences without quality scores, so filtering differed. Assay: immunoSEQ multiplex PCR; the TCRdb copy retains only in-frame clones and omits some. Clone size and the V and J calls come from that table; the DNA yielded D and trimming. The repertoire holds 850,000 to 1,200,000 clones, 65% to 75% seen once, with about 1.5% in the top ten. This entry comes from a study of shared clonotypes between healthy human individuals. Study background: Sampling drew on donors who were a couple of women and a few men aged 18 to 49.

Study-level findings and limits: Naive subsets usually exceeded memory subsets in estimated richness.

The sequencing input was memory CD4+ T cells sorted from blood. Sample subset: CD45RA-negative fraction. The rearrangement links TRBV7-9 to TRBJ2-7, with D uncertain. The sequence was collected from a man aged 18 to 29 in good health. As DNA, the CDR3 is TGTGCCAGAAGCTTGGCCCAACGTCTAACTCCCTACGAGCAGTACTTC. Translation: CARSLAQRLTPYEQYF.